This T cell receptor (beta chain) was identified during a study of blood T cell repertoires in COVID-19. Profiling relied on immunoSEQ multiplex PCR, and the TCRdb table lists in-frame clones only, not all of them. The table has 290,000 or so clones, just over 90% seen once. Per the germline V gene, CDR1 is MNHEY and CDR2 is SVGAGI. V was pared by 3 bases and J by 1 base, with 9 bases between. This CDR3 has 14 residues. J is TRBJ1-1 and V is TRBV6-5; D is undetermined. The TCR originated in a woman in her twenties or thirties with COVID-19, enrolled during active disease. Source material: peripheral blood. CDR3 sequence: CASSYKQRNTEAFF. CDR3 coding DNA: TGTGCCAGCAGTTATAAACAAAGGAACACTGAAGCTTTCTTT.